This TCR beta chain was identified in a study of shared clonotypes between healthy human individuals. Deep-level settings were used for running the assay. Clones were read by immunoSEQ multiplex PCR, and TCRdb kept only the in-frame ones, dropping some. The sample has 330,000 or so clones; around 72% are singletons. V lost 6 bases and J 0 bases, leaving 15 bases between the germline ends. CDR3 length: 16 residues. Germline lookup yields CDR1 LNHDA and CDR2 SQIVND (reference sequence). The healthy adult donors were HIV-negative and reported no recent acute infections or vaccinations. Sequenced material: memory CD4+ T cells sorted from blood. Subset here: CD45RA-negative fraction. This clonotype was sampled from a man younger than 40 in good health. The J gene is TRBJ2-1, the V gene TRBV19, with D hard to call. The CDR3 spells CASSSRAPSSYNEQFF. CDR3 nucleotide sequence: TGTGCCAGTAGCTCTCGGGCCCCGAGCTCCTACAATGAGCAGTTCTTC.